The rows below give T cell receptor beta chains drawn from one sample of a study of regulatory T cells in long-lasting Graves disease. TCRdb re-called the multiplex PCR reads through MiXCR, storing one row per CDR3 protein. The sample has 400,000 to 500,000 distinct CDR3 sequences; roughly 15% are singletons. The same data also went into a second study, on T cells in Graves' hyperthyroidism and ophthalmopathy.

Sequences were derived from peripheral blood mononuclear cells (PBMCs), sampled at new diagnosis, from a patient treated with antithyroid drugs. The receptor set was obtained from a woman in her late teens or twenties with Graves disease. CDR3s include the opening cysteine and the closing phenylalanine or tryptophan. Fields, in order: J gene, D gene, V gene, clone size, CDR3 protein, CDR3 DNA. D genes are given only for firm matches. Size is stated for part of the rows, as once, few or many counts, or as a class when the clone is expanded.

j_call: TRBJ2-4; d_call: TRBD2; v_call: TRBV4-1; clone_size: NA; cdr3_aa: CASSQDSRASGRAGENIQYF; cdr3_nt: TGCGCCAGCAGCCAAGATTCAAGGGCTAGCGGGAGGGCCGGGGAAAACATTCAGTACTTC
j_call: TRBJ1-6; d_call: NA; v_call: TRBV6-5; clone_size: few; cdr3_aa: CASSWEGNSPLHF; cdr3_nt: TGTGCCAGCAGTTGGGAGGGTAATTCACCCCTCCACTTT
j_call: TRBJ2-5; d_call: NA; v_call: TRBV7-9; clone_size: many; cdr3_aa: CASSLAGETQYF; cdr3_nt: TGTGCCAGCAGCTTAGCGGGAGAGACCCAGTACTTC
j_call: TRBJ2-1; d_call: NA; v_call: TRBV7-9; clone_size: many; cdr3_aa: CASSHGTTDYNEQFF; cdr3_nt: TGTGCCAGCAGCCACGGGACGACCGACTACAATGAGCAGTTCTTC
j_call: TRBJ2-3; d_call: TRBD2; v_call: TRBV5-1; clone_size: NA; cdr3_aa: CASTRTSGSGGTDTQYF; cdr3_nt: TGCGCCAGCACCAGGACTAGCGGGAGCGGTGGCACAGATACGCAGTATTTT
j_call: TRBJ2-2; d_call: NA; v_call: TRBV7-3; clone_size: NA; cdr3_aa: CASSPGTSPGELFF; cdr3_nt: TGTGCCAGCAGCCCGGGGACATCTCCCGGGGAGCTGTTTTTT
j_call: TRBJ1-5; d_call: NA; v_call: TRBV12-3/TRBV12-4; clone_size: many; cdr3_aa: CASSWDNNSNQPQHF; cdr3_nt: TGTGCCAGCAGTTGGGACAATAATAGCAATCAGCCCCAGCATTTT
j_call: TRBJ1-2; d_call: NA; v_call: TRBV6-2/TRBV6-3; clone_size: few; cdr3_aa: CASNGQGRDGYTF; cdr3_nt: TGTGCCAGCAATGGGCAGGGGAGGGATGGCTACACCTTC
j_call: TRBJ2-3; d_call: TRBD2; v_call: TRBV7-9; clone_size: many; cdr3_aa: CASNLAGVPDTQYF; cdr3_nt: TGTGCCAGCAACCTAGCGGGAGTGCCAGATACGCAGTATTTT
j_call: TRBJ2-3; d_call: TRBD2; v_call: TRBV28; clone_size: many; cdr3_aa: CASSLPIAGVGTDTQYF; cdr3_nt: TGTGCCAGCAGTTTACCTATAGCGGGAGTGGGCACAGATACGCAGTATTTT
j_call: TRBJ2-4; d_call: NA; v_call: TRBV7-2; clone_size: many; cdr3_aa: CASSLAGINIQYF; cdr3_nt: TGTGCCAGCAGCTTAGCCGGGATAAACATTCAGTACTTC
j_call: TRBJ1-1; d_call: NA; v_call: TRBV20-1; clone_size: NA; cdr3_aa: CSARDAKVNTEAFF; cdr3_nt: TGCAGTGCTAGAGATGCGAAGGTGAACACTGAAGCTTTCTTT
j_call: TRBJ2-4; d_call: NA; v_call: TRBV28; clone_size: many; cdr3_aa: CASSAGQRGVNIQYF; cdr3_nt: TGTGCCAGCAGCGCGGGACAACGGGGCGTAAACATTCAGTACTTC
j_call: TRBJ2-1; d_call: TRBD2; v_call: TRBV3-1; clone_size: many; cdr3_aa: CASSQELAGGGDEQFF; cdr3_nt: TGTGCCAGCAGCCAAGAGTTAGCGGGAGGCGGGGATGAGCAGTTCTTC
j_call: TRBJ2-5; d_call: TRBD2; v_call: TRBV6-2/TRBV6-3; clone_size: many; cdr3_aa: CASSEYWRAGLAGSPETQYF; cdr3_nt: TGTGCCAGCAGTGAATATTGGCGGGCCGGACTAGCGGGTTCCCCCGAGACCCAGTACTTC
j_call: TRBJ2-5; d_call: NA; v_call: TRBV28; clone_size: many; cdr3_aa: CASSSLLETQYF; cdr3_nt: TGTGCCAGCAGTTCACTCTTAGAGACCCAGTACTTC
j_call: TRBJ2-7; d_call: NA; v_call: TRBV19; clone_size: few; cdr3_aa: CASSARARGTYEQYF; cdr3_nt: TGTGCCAGTAGTGCCCGGGCCCGAGGCACCTACGAGCAGTACTTC
j_call: TRBJ2-7; d_call: TRBD1; v_call: TRBV10-3; clone_size: many; cdr3_aa: CAIRTGYEQYF; cdr3_nt: TGTGCCATCAGGACAGGGTACGAGCAGTACTTC
j_call: TRBJ1-4; d_call: NA; v_call: TRBV20-1; clone_size: many; cdr3_aa: CSARGAGQGNEKLFF; cdr3_nt: TGCAGTGCTAGAGGGGCCGGGCAGGGAAATGAAAAACTGTTTTTT
j_call: TRBJ2-3; d_call: TRBD2; v_call: TRBV9; clone_size: NA; cdr3_aa: CASSVAGGRAHDTQYF; cdr3_nt: TGTGCCAGCAGCGTAGCCGGCGGGAGGGCCCATGATACGCAGTATTTT
j_call: TRBJ2-5; d_call: NA; v_call: TRBV6-1; clone_size: few; cdr3_aa: CANYTRDPGWAETQYF; cdr3_nt: TGTGCCAACTATACTCGGGACCCAGGGTGGGCAGAGACCCAGTACTTC
j_call: TRBJ2-2; d_call: TRBD2; v_call: TRBV20-1; clone_size: many; cdr3_aa: CSASVRAGGPGTGELFF; cdr3_nt: TGCAGTGCTAGTGTGCGAGCGGGAGGGCCTGGGACCGGGGAGCTGTTTTTT
j_call: TRBJ2-7; d_call: NA; v_call: TRBV9; clone_size: few; cdr3_aa: CASSEDGSSYEQYF; cdr3_nt: TGTGCCAGCAGCGAGGACGGGAGCTCCTACGAGCAGTACTTC
j_call: TRBJ2-5; d_call: NA; v_call: TRBV18; clone_size: NA; cdr3_aa: CASSTTGGGLQETQYF; cdr3_nt: TGTGCCAGCTCAACAACAGGGGGGGGTCTCCAAGAGACCCAGTACTTC